This TCR beta chain was captured by sequencing in a study of cytomegalovirus exposure and HLA in healthy donors. Points from the study as a whole: Across all donors, roughly uniform sequencing depth was an assumption of the presence/absence analyses. Overall, 164 TCR beta chains were annotated as cytomegalovirus-associated.

Looked up from germline, CDR1 is GTSNPN and CDR2 is SVGIG (reference sequence). V lost 5 bases, J lost 2 bases, and 7 bases lay in between. The CDR3 loop spans 13 amino acids. Use of 60 Vbeta and 13 Jbeta primers characterized the PCR. Authors' methods: A later analysis tallied approximately 87 million unique TCR beta chains, approximately 10 million of them shared. Clones were sequenced by immunoSEQ multiplex PCR, and TCRdb holds only the in-frame ones, with some missing. V and J calls and clone size are as listed in that table; D and trimming were resolved from the DNA. The data contain fewer than 250,000 clones, 60% to 85% of them singletons. Only one count was recorded for this clone. Antigen specificity is unknown. Each donor's status was that of a healthy bone marrow donor.

The sample taken for sequencing was PBMCs. The chain combines TRBV30 with TRBJ2-6; D gene uncertain. This receptor was obtained from a woman aged 40 to 55 in good health and CMV-seronegative. CDR3 region: CAWLTPGANVLTF. DNA of the CDR3: TGTGCCTGGCTAACCCCTGGGGCCAACGTCCTGACTTTC.